This T cell receptor (beta chain) stems from a study of shared clonotypes between healthy human individuals (TCRdb year 2020). Some background on the complete study: The cohort included a few men and a couple of women between 18 and 49 years of age. For each donor, three plates each were used for CD4 naive and CD4 memory, two plates were used for CD8 naive, and one plate was used for CD8 memory. Blood TCR repertoires of 5 or 6 healthy adults were deeply sequenced to estimate repertoire size and the extent of clonotype sharing between individuals. Libraries were prepared and TCR repertoires were sequenced by different laboratories using diverse techniques, in order to increase sequencing depth and limit assay-specific biases. Per donor, leukapheresis produced somewhere between about 0.85 and 9.5 billion PBMCs.

Using the deep immunoSEQ assay, TCR CDR3 regions were amplified from genomic DNA by multiplex PCR. For each cell subset, the extracted genomic DNA was distributed evenly across all wells of several immunoSEQ 96-well plates, and each plate served as one replicate. For sorted subsets, each replicate PCR was loaded with 200 ng genomic DNA, equivalent to 25,000 to 30,000 T cell genomes. The purified libraries were quantified using a Qubit 3.0 fluorometer, sized with a Bioanalyzer 2100, and then quantified again using the KAPA Library Quantification kit. Every immunoSEQ 96-well plate was sequenced on a separate single-read 150-cycle Illumina NextSeq 550 flow cell. Per the source publication's procedure: Because the immunoSEQ output held only junctional sequences and lacked quality scores, the filtering could not match the filtering applied to full-length reads. To assign V/J genes and CDR3, sequences were annotated using PyIR, a Python wrapper for IgBLAST v1.9, with IMGT germline references. Reads were filtered out if the reads had weak V/J assignments (E-value above 1e-6), no CDR3, stop codons, out-of-frame junctions, or ambiguous translated residues. A V3J clonotype was defined by an identical inferred V gene, J gene, and CDR3 amino acid sequence. To compute the percentage overlap between repertoires, the number of shared unique clonotypes was divided by the size of the smaller repertoire. Three approaches were used to assess repertoire richness: RTK rarefaction, the Chao1 estimator, and Recon v2.1 estimates of unobserved clonotypes. OLGA was used to compute generation probabilities for all TCRbeta clonotypes that the gDNA method yielded from a handful of donors. The clones in this table, taken by TCRdb from immuneACCESS, are in-frame only. Not every clone is retained; where verified, under half of the shortfall comes from an unresolved V gene, and the cause of the rest is unknown. V, J and clone size reflect that table, while D and trimming were determined from the DNA. The sample has approximately 1.4 million clones on record, approximately 98% of them singletons. Around 0.45% of the sample lies in the top ten.

Including the terminal cysteine and phenylalanine, the CDR3 comprises 16 residues. Only the CDR3 DNA is retained, 48 bases long and in frame from the first base. Trimming leaves V shorter by 1 base and J shorter by 2 bases, with the junction holding 6 bases beyond the gene matches. The germline V gene supplies CDR1 SGHAT and CDR2 FQNNGV. The paper's findings and limits, for the study overall: Sampling was limited to blood, and TCR repertoires in tissue likely differ from TCR repertoires in blood. Pairwise subsampling led to the expectation that sequencing depth would affect the degree of clonotype sharing among donors. Around 5% of naive CD4, roughly 3.6% of naive CD8, approximately 2.2% of memory CD4, and around 0.42% of memory CD8 clonotypes were shared across a few donors. Because the study included only a small number of donors, the genetic and exposure-history diversity represented was limited. Naive subsets generally had larger estimated clonotype richness than memory subsets did. Rarefaction of sorted-subset datasets indicated incomplete sequencing despite the large sequencing depth. Compared with non-shared clonotypes, clonotypes shared by all four sorted-subset donors had higher generation probabilities.

About this clone: No antigen is known for it. Within one base of it there is no much larger clone, and no base qualities were kept.

The donors were healthy, HIV-negative adults who had no recently reported acute infections or vaccinations. Every donor was a Caucasian adult living in Nashville, Tennessee, USA. CD4+ T cells were enriched by magnetic negative selection; naive cells were then positively selected on CD45RA, and the negative fraction formed the memory subset. After blood collection by leukapheresis, PBMCs were isolated using Ficoll-Histopaque density gradient centrifugation and then cryopreserved in the vapor phase of liquid nitrogen. Analytical flow cytometry was used to check the purity and quantity of each magnetically sorted T cell population. Genomic DNA was isolated from every sorted fraction and measured by UV absorbance on a Nanodrop 2000c.

The chain links TRBV11-2 with TRBJ2-5; 8 of the junction bases match TRBD2. The clonotype was recovered from a young man in good health. The sample taken for sequencing was naive CD4+ T cells sorted from blood. Sample cell subset or site, as interpreted from the label and publication: CD45RA+ positively selected. CDR3 loop: CASSLVSGLEQETQYF. The bases are TGTGCCAGCAGCTTAGTGTCGGGACTAGAACAAGAGACCCAGTACTTC. The entire variable domain, with the stretches around the CDR3 drawn from the reference TRBV11-2 and TRBJ2-5 proteins, is EAGVAQSPRYKIIEKRQSVAFWCNPISGHATLYWYQQILGQGPKLLIQFQNNGVVDDSQLPKDRFSAERLKGVDSTLKIQPAKLEDSAVYLCASSLVSGLEQETQYFGPGTRLLVL.